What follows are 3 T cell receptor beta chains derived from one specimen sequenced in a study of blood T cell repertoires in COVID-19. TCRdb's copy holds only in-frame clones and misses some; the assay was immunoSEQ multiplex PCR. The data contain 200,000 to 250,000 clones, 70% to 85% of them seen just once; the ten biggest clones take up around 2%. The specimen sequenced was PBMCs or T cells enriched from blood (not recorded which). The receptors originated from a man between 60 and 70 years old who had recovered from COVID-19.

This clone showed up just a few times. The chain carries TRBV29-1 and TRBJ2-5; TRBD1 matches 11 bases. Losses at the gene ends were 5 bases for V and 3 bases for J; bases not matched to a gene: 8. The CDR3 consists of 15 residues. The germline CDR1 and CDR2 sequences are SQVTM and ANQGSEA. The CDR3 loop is CSVMSPGQGEETQYF. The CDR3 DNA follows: TGCAGCGTTATGAGCCCGGGACAGGGGGAAGAGACCCAGTACTTC.

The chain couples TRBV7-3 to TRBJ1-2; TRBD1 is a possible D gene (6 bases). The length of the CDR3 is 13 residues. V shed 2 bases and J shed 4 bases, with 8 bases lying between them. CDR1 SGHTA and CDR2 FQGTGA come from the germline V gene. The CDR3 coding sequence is TGTGCCAGCAGCTTAGACAGGACCTATGGCTACACCTTC. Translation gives CASSLDRTYGYTF.

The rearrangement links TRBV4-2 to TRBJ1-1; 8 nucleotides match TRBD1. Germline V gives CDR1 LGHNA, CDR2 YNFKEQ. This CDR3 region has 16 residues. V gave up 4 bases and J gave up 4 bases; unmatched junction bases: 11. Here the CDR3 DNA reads TGTGCCAGCAGCCCAGGACAGGGTGGCCGGCTCACTGAAGCTTTCTTT. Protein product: CASSPGQGGRLTEAFF.